This is a list of T cell receptor beta chains from one sample in a study of breast tumors, draining lymph nodes, adjacent tissues. TCRdb reprocessed the multiplex PCR reads with MiXCR, giving one entry per CDR3 protein. Found here are 200,000 or so distinct CDR3 sequences, roughly 31% of them singletons; the top ten hold roughly 4%. The sample was axillary lymph node tissue. Source of these receptors: a female donor with breast cancer. Some clones in this sample may be carry-over from other donors' samples. CDR3s leave out the opening cysteine and the closing phenylalanine or tryptophan. Clone sizes are given selectively: once, few, many, or a class where the clone is expanded.

V: TRBV30; size: few; CDR3: AWSIGARWGGDGYT
V: TRBV5-6; size: many; CDR3: ASSRRGADSNQPQH
V: TRBV19; size: many; CDR3: ASSMTATNEKLF
V: TRBV6-5; size: NA; CDR3: ASSYSIRGQPQH
V: TRBV19; size: NA; CDR3: ASSIGGPVELF
V: TRBV20-1; size: NA; CDR3: SAPTSVRSGDTQY
V: TRBV6-1; size: many; CDR3: ASSDRSRGEQY
V: TRBV20-1; size: many; CDR3: SARAKTSGRYEQY
V: TRBV20-1; size: many; CDR3: SAARGTREGETQY
V: TRBV29-1; size: NA; CDR3: SVDRVGGYT
V: TRBV5-1; size: many; CDR3: ASSLDVRGYEQY
V: TRBV20-1; size: many; CDR3: SAVTGETQY
V: TRBV2; size: many; CDR3: ASSEQSLNNEQF